This TCR beta chain comes out of a study of cytomegalovirus exposure and HLA in healthy donors. Findings and caveats of the study: An analysis was carried out later, and it reportedly showed fewer N-insertions in an Asian-associated ancestry cluster than the 666-donor mean. Highly shared variants forming one cluster were likely a sequencing artifact.

About this clone itself: No antigen is known for it.

All donors participated as healthy donors of bone marrow. PCR used 60 Vbeta primers and 13 Jbeta primers. Profiled with immunoSEQ multiplex PCR; TCRdb holds only in-frame clones, not every one. The sample shows tens of thousands of clones, and 3.5% to 4% sits with its ten largest clones. This sequence was found in a man between 18 and 35 years old in good health and CMV-seropositive. Specimen: PBMCs.

The CDR3 bases are TGTGCCAGCAGCTCGCTGGGGACAGGGAACACCGGGGAGCTGTTTTTT. This codes for CASSSLGTGNTGELFF. The chain has TRBV5-8 and TRBJ2-2; 8 bases align to TRBD1. CDR1 is SGHTS, CDR2 YDEGEE, per germline. V dropped 3 bases and J dropped 1; count of bases not matched to a gene: 5. The CDR3 loop spans 16 amino acids.